Only a few counts were recorded for the clone carrying this TCR beta chain. Expressed TCRB transcripts were sequenced because the entire RNA isolate underwent reverse transcription. Here immunoSEQ multiplex PCR was the method, and the copy in TCRdb shows in-frame clones only, minus some. This sample has roughly 370,000 clones, with 11% to 15% found just once. Via the markers CD45RO/CCR7/CD25/CD127/CD95/CD27, stem cell-like memory, regulatory, central memory and naive CD4+ cells were sorted. Over 95% purity was reached by all sorted populations. The CDR3 loop spans 17 amino acids. V lost 3 bases, J lost 6 bases, and 9 bases stayed unmatched. The germline gives CDR1 SGHDN, CDR2 FVKESK. These data come from a study of beta chain features in type 1 diabetes.

The clonotype originates from a man aged 25-45 years in good health. The sample taken for sequencing was naive CD4+ T cells from blood. The rearrangement joins TRBV14 to TRBJ2-3; 13 bases are a match to TRBD2. The CDR3 protein is CASSHRRLAGGRDTQYF. The CDR3 DNA reads TGTGCCAGCAGCCATCGCCGACTAGCGGGAGGACGGGATACGCAGTATTTT.